This T cell receptor beta chain was captured by sequencing in a study of T cell repertoires in cytomegalovirus infection. Study-level information: Signatures in public TCR beta sequences pointed to both CMV infection and matching HLA type. Study-wide points: Pooled public TCR beta family frequency picked out CMV carriers with the relevant HLA. Dominating the ex vivo response were HLA-C-restricted CMV-specific TCR beta clonotypes.

With respect to this clonotype: The antigen is not known.

TCRdb redid the calling of the reads with MiXCR, one entry per CDR3 protein. The sample consists of roughly 300,000 distinct CDR3 sequences, approximately 9.5% of them appearing once. The trim removed 4 bases at V and 6 bases at J, leaving 4 bases unmatched. CDR3 length equals 16 residues. CDR1 is SGHVS and CDR2 is FNYEAQ in the germline V gene. The sequenced sample was PBMCs. The rearrangement links TRBV7-6 to TRBJ2-1; the match to TRBD2 covers 15 bases. This TCR derives from a human donor in good health (CMV status not recorded). Some clones in this sample may be carry-over from other donors' samples. CDR3 nucleotides: TGTGCCAGCAGCTCCAGGACTAGCGGGAGGGCCAATGAGCAGTTCTTC. Translating it yields CASSSRTSGRANEQFF.